This T cell receptor beta chain was recovered during a study of T cell changes during pregnancy in multiple sclerosis. Only in-frame clones appear in the TCRdb table, and some are missing; sequencing was by immunoSEQ multiplex PCR. The table lists about 20,000 clones, 80% to 90% of them singletons, with roughly 14% in the top ten. This receptor was identified in a female donor in good health, enrolled as a control in a pregnancy study. The sample consisted of CD8+ T cells from peripheral blood mononuclear cells, taken in the third trimester of pregnancy.

The CDR3 sequence is CSAPVEQFF. For the CDR3, the DNA is TGCAGCGCCCCGGTCGAGCAGTTCTTC. This chain links TRBV29-1 with TRBJ2-1, with D unclear. V lost 7 bases, J lost 10 bases, and 8 bases lay in between. The CDR3 is 9 residues long. CDR1 is SQVTM and CDR2 is ANQGSEA in the germline V gene.